The 30 T cell receptor beta chains in this list originate from one sample, sequenced in a study of blood T cell repertoires in COVID-19. Measured with immunoSEQ multiplex PCR; TCRdb has only the in-frame clones, and not every one. The sample records tens of thousands of clones, 80% to 90% being singletons. The material sequenced was peripheral blood. All receptors derive from a woman of 80 years or more with active or convalescent COVID-19.

As DNA, the CDR3 is TGTGCCAGTAGTGCCGGAAATTCGGGGGGCTGGGGAGCTTTCTTT. As protein: CASSAGNSGGWGAFF. J is TRBJ1-1 and V is TRBV19; the D gene is possibly TRBD1 (6 bases). The CDR3 contains 15 residues. V was trimmed by 5 bases and J by 10 bases, leaving 23 bases between them. Germline values: CDR1 LNHDA, CDR2 SQIVND (reference sequence).

The rearrangement uses TRBV5-4 and TRBJ1-4; 7 bases line up with TRBD1. The V gene's germline CDR1 is SGHNT and CDR2 YYREEE (reference sequence). Trimming removed 1 base from V and 5 bases from J; junction bases left unmatched: 5. The CDR3 contains 15 residues. CDR3 sequence: CASSLLGQKNEKLFF. CDR3 in DNA: TGTGCCAGCAGCTTGTTGGGACAGAAGAATGAAAAACTGTTTTTT.

The chain joins TRBV9 to TRBJ1-1, with D perhaps matching TRBD1 (6 bases). The CDR3 totals 13 residues. Germline V gene sequence: CDR1 SGDLS, CDR2 YYNGEE. V gave up 3 bases and J gave up 9 bases, with 15 bases separating them. The CDR3 reads CASSGGPGIKAFF. CDR3 nucleotides: TGTGCCAGCAGCGGGGGGCCTGGCATCAAAGCTTTCTTT.

The J gene is TRBJ1-1, the V gene TRBV24-1; 7 nucleotides line up with TRBD1. V lost 7 bases to trimming and J lost 1 base; unmatched junction nucleotides: 8. This CDR3 region has 15 residues. Germline V gene sequence: CDR1 KGHDR, CDR2 SFDVKD. CDR3 loop: CATRIPEGANTEAFF. DNA for the CDR3: TGTGCCACCAGAATTCCGGAGGGGGCGAACACTGAAGCTTTCTTT.

This clone was found once. The chain employs TRBV10-3 and TRBJ2-7; 12 positions match TRBD2. CDR3 length: 17 amino acids. V lost 2 bases, J lost 2 bases, and 7 bases stayed unmatched. The germline gives CDR1 ENHRY, CDR2 SYGVKD. The CDR3 nucleotides are TGTGCCATCAGTGAGCCCGGACTAGCGGGACCGACCTACGAGCAGTACTTC. Translation gives CAISEPGLAGPTYEQYF.

This clone was observed a handful of times. The chain employs TRBV27 and TRBJ2-2; D ambiguous. The germline CDR1 and CDR2 sequences are MNHEY and SMNVEV (reference sequence). The V end was cut by 4 bases, the J end by 11 bases, with 17 bases between. The CDR3 has 14 residues. The DNA for the CDR3 is TGTGCCAGCAGTTCTCAACAGAAGAATTCCGAGCTGTTTTTT. Translating gives CASSSQQKNSELFF.

This clone showed up just once. This rearrangement joins TRBV6-2 or TRBV6-3 to TRBJ2-5; 10 nucleotides agree with TRBD2. V shed 3 bases and J 5 bases; nucleotides not matched to a gene: 9. The CDR3 totals 16 residues. In germline, CDR1 is MNHEY, CDR2 SVGEGT. The CDR3 spells CASSYLAGATEETQYF. The CDR3, as DNA: TGTGCCAGCAGTTATCTAGCGGGAGCTACTGAGGAGACCCAGTACTTC.

This chain joins TRBV7-3 and TRBJ2-1, with D unclear. Per the germline V gene, CDR1 is SGHTA and CDR2 is FQGTGA. The CDR3 is 15 residues long. Trimming cost V 0 bases and J 4 bases, with 10 bases left between them. The CDR3 here is CASSLTSLSYNEQFF. In nucleotides, the CDR3 is TGTGCCAGCAGCTTAACTAGCCTCTCTTACAATGAGCAGTTCTTC.

CDR3 protein: CASRLVGQGTYEQYF. The CDR3 bases are TGTGCCAGCAGACTCGTTGGACAGGGGACCTACGAGCAGTACTTC. The genes are TRBV28 and TRBJ2-7; the match to TRBD1 covers 9 bases. The V gene's germline CDR1 is MDHEN and CDR2 SYDVKM. The J segment lost 2 bases and the V segment lost 6 bases, leaving 8 bases of the junction unmatched. This CDR3 contains 15 residues.

J is TRBJ1-5 and V is TRBV30; D remains ambiguous. The CDR3 totals 13 residues. The germline gives CDR1 GTSNPN, CDR2 SVGIG (reference sequence). Trimming pared 5 bases from V and 4 bases from J, leaving 12 bases between. CDR3 amino acids: CAWGYSTNQPQHF. The CDR3 DNA reads as TGTGCCTGGGGCTACAGTACTAATCAGCCCCAGCATTTT.

The J gene is TRBJ1-2, the V gene TRBV7-2; 8 bases are a match to TRBD1. Per the germline V gene, CDR1 is SGHTA and CDR2 is FQGNSA. The CDR3 has 15 amino acids. Unmatched junction bases numbered 9, after V lost 1 base and J lost 8 bases. The chain's CDR3 is CASSLVPTGGIGYTF. The DNA for the CDR3 is TGTGCCAGCAGCTTAGTACCAACAGGGGGGATAGGCTACACCTTC.

The V gene is TRBV6-2 or TRBV6-3, the J gene TRBJ2-7; TRBD1 matches at 10 bases. Germline values: CDR1 MNHEY, CDR2 SVGEGT. The V segment lost 5 bases and the J segment 6 bases; nucleotides outside the gene matches: 4. This CDR3 comprises 13 residues. The DNA of the CDR3 is TGTGCCAGCAGTCAGGGACAGGGGCCCGAGCAGTACTTC. It codes for CASSQGQGPEQYF.

The chain uses TRBV4-2 and TRBJ1-1; TRBD1 matches at 11 bases. Trimming cost V 3 bases and J 7 bases; bases outside gene matches: 7. The CDR3 length is 15 residues. Germline CDR1 LGHNA, CDR2 YNFKEQ. The CDR3 DNA is TGTGCCAGCAGCCATTCGGACAGGGGGCAGATTGAAGCTTTCTTT. This encodes CASSHSDRGQIEAFF.

This rearrangement joins TRBV14 to TRBJ2-5; TRBD2 matches 11 bases. The ends lost 4 bases at V and 2 bases at J; junction bases unmatched: 3. Germline assignment: CDR1 SGHDN and CDR2 FVKESK. The CDR3 loop spans 15 amino acids. CDR3 amino acids: CASSPGTSGQETQYF. The CDR3 nucleotides are TGTGCCAGCAGCCCGGGGACTAGCGGACAAGAGACCCAGTACTTC.

V and J are TRBV11-2 and TRBJ2-3, with D perhaps TRBD2 (6 bases). This CDR3 region has 15 residues. CDR1 is SGHAT, CDR2 FQNNGV, per germline. The V gene lost 1 base and the J gene lost 6 bases, with 14 bases spanning the gap. The CDR3 spells CASSLVGGQADTQYF. CDR3 in DNA: TGTGCCAGCAGCTTAGTGGGAGGCCAGGCGGATACGCAGTATTTT. Full variable domain (rest looked up from reference TRBV11-2 and TRBJ2-3): EAGVAQSPRYKIIEKRQSVAFWCNPISGHATLYWYQQILGQGPKLLIQFQNNGVVDDSQLPKDRFSAERLKGVDSTLKIQPAKLEDSAVYLCASSLVGGQADTQYFGPGTRLTVL.

The rearrangement uses TRBV6-1 and TRBJ1-2; 9 bases map to TRBD1. Losses at the gene ends were 2 bases for V and 8 bases for J; bases not matched to a gene: 9. Germline values: CDR1 MNHNS, CDR2 SASEGT. This CDR3 region has 15 residues. The CDR3 spells CASSERTGGPQGYTF. DNA for the CDR3: TGTGCCAGCAGTGAACGCACAGGGGGCCCTCAGGGCTACACCTTC.

The chain uses TRBV7-2 and TRBJ2-1; 10 bases line up with TRBD2. V dropped 5 bases and J dropped 7; count of bases not matched to a gene: 14. Germline V gene sequence: CDR1 SGHTA, CDR2 FQGNSA. CDR3 length equals 17 residues. This chain's CDR3 is CASSPQTSGRGRNEQFF. CDR3 DNA: TGTGCCAGCAGCCCCCAAACCAGCGGGAGGGGGCGGAATGAGCAGTTCTTC.

The rearrangement links TRBV24-1 to TRBJ2-1; unclear D gene. The CDR3 consists of 12 residues. V dropped 3 bases and J dropped 10 bases, with 9 bases sitting between them. Looked up from germline, CDR1 is KGHDR and CDR2 is SFDVKD. The DNA of the CDR3 is TGTGCCACCAGTGATGATATCAGGGAGCAGTTCTTC. Its protein is CATSDDIREQFF.

CDR3 amino acids: CASSRPYQPQHF. The CDR3 coding sequence is TGTGCCAGCAGCCGTCCGTATCAGCCCCAGCATTTT. The J gene is TRBJ1-5, the V gene TRBV6-6, with D hard to call. Trimming cost V 6 bases and J 5 bases, with 8 bases left between them. The germline gives CDR1 MNHNY, CDR2 SVGAGI (reference sequence). The CDR3 has 12 residues.

The V and J genes are TRBV5-1 and TRBJ2-3, with 9 bases lining up with TRBD2. The CDR3 runs to 17 residues. Germline-derived CDR1 and CDR2 are SGHRS and YFSETQ. Trimming cost V 2 bases and J 2 bases; bases outside gene matches: 9. The CDR3 region is CASSFLAGQKTTDTQYF. For the CDR3, the DNA is TGCGCCAGCAGCTTTCTAGCGGGACAAAAAACCACAGATACGCAGTATTTT. The full variable domain, its missing parts supplied by reference TRBV5-1 and TRBJ2-3, is KAGVTQTPRYLIKTRGQQVTLSCSPISGHRSVSWYQQTPGQGLQFLFEYFSETQRNKGNFPGRFSGRQFSNSRSEMNVSTLELGDSALYLCASSFLAGQKTTDTQYFGPGTRLTVL.

This rearrangement joins TRBV14 to TRBJ2-3; possible D gene TRBD2, 5 bases. The CDR3 consists of 15 residues. Per germline, CDR1 SGHDN and CDR2 FVKESK. Trimming left V 5 bases short and J 1 base short, with 13 bases between. The DNA for the CDR3 is TGTGCCAGCAGCGCGGGCTGGGGAGGCACAGATACGCAGTATTTT. Amino acid sequence: CASSAGWGGTDTQYF.

The J gene is TRBJ2-3, the V gene TRBV6-1; 8 nucleotides agree with TRBD1. V lost 3 bases and J lost 0; bases outside the gene matches: 8. The CDR3 has 17 amino acids. Germline CDR1 MNHNS, CDR2 SASEGT. The CDR3 DNA reads as TGTGCCAGCAGTGAGCACCGGACAGGGCCCAGCACAGATACGCAGTATTTT. Translating gives CASSEHRTGPSTDTQYF.

The rearrangement links TRBV7-9 to TRBJ1-5; 7 nucleotides line up with TRBD1. CDR3 length: 15 amino acids. Germline assignment: CDR1 SEHNR and CDR2 FQNEAQ (reference sequence). V was pared by 5 bases and J by 9 bases, with 13 bases of the junction left unmatched. The CDR3, as DNA: TGTGCCAGCAGCCACGCCAGACAGGGCGGTGGGCCCCAGCATTTT. It encodes CASSHARQGGGPQHF.

The chain joins TRBV4-1 to TRBJ2-1; the D is unclear. CDR1 MGHRA and CDR2 YSYEKL come from the germline V gene. Between the trimmed V and J ends, which lost 5 bases and 0 bases, there was a span of 14 bases. There are 16 residues in the CDR3. The DNA for the CDR3 is TGCGCCAGCAGCTCTCGGAGTGAGAGCTCCTACAATGAGCAGTTCTTC. This translates into CASSSRSESSYNEQFF.

This chain connects TRBV9 to TRBJ1-1; D uncertain. The CDR3 has 13 residues. V dropped 4 bases and J dropped 1 base, with 8 bases sitting between them. Germline CDR1 and CDR2: SGDLS and YYNGEE. The CDR3 DNA is TGTGCCAGCAGCAAACGACAGAACACTGAAGCTTTCTTT. This sequence encodes CASSKRQNTEAFF.

Remarks on this clone: The same CDR3 is also encoded by other DNA sequences in this sample. This chain links TRBV27 with TRBJ2-7; 8 bases line up with TRBD2. Germline lookup yields CDR1 MNHEY and CDR2 SMNVEV (reference sequence). This CDR3 has 14 residues. The trim removed 5 bases at V and 4 bases at J, leaving 7 bases unmatched. DNA for the CDR3: TGTGCCAGCAGTCTAAGCGGGGGATTATACGAGCAGTACTTC. Amino acids: CASSLSGGLYEQYF.

The chain joins TRBV7-2 to TRBJ2-7; 8 bases are a match to TRBD2. Germline loops: CDR1 SGHTA, CDR2 FQGNSA. This CDR3 contains 15 residues. The V segment lost 5 bases and the J segment 6 bases; nucleotides outside the gene matches: 12. The DNA of the CDR3 is TGTGCCAGCAGCAACACAGGACTAGCCTCTATCGAGCAGTACTTC. Protein sequence: CASSNTGLASIEQYF.

This chain connects TRBV11-2 to TRBJ2-1, with 7 nucleotides matching TRBD2. CDR1 SGHAT and CDR2 FQNNGV come from the germline V gene. The J segment lost 4 bases and the V segment lost 9 bases, leaving 12 bases of the junction unmatched. CDR3 length: 15 amino acids. The CDR3 loop is CASQMRTSNYNEQFF. The CDR3 DNA reads as TGTGCCAGTCAAATGCGGACTAGTAATTACAATGAGCAGTTCTTC.

The V and J genes are TRBV2 and TRBJ1-5, with 10 nucleotides matching TRBD1. This CDR3 is 14 amino acids long. Per germline, CDR1 SNHLY and CDR2 FYNNEI. V lost 5 bases, J lost 7 bases, and 5 bases stayed unmatched. CDR3 amino acids: CASSPGTGVQPQHF. Here the CDR3 DNA reads TGTGCCAGCAGTCCCGGGACAGGGGTCCAGCCCCAGCATTTT.

V gene TRBV11-2 combines with J gene TRBJ2-2; 15 bases agree with TRBD2. CDR3 size: 19 residues. Looked up from germline, CDR1 is SGHAT and CDR2 is FQNNGV. J gave up 1 base and V 4 bases, and 7 bases lay outside the gene matches. As DNA, the CDR3 is TGTGCCAGCAGCTCAGGGACTAGCGGGGGGACCATGAACACCGGGGAGCTGTTTTTT. Translating it yields CASSSGTSGGTMNTGELFF. The complete variable domain, with remaining parts taken from reference TRBV11-2 and TRBJ2-2, reads EAGVAQSPRYKIIEKRQSVAFWCNPISGHATLYWYQQILGQGPKLLIQFQNNGVVDDSQLPKDRFSAERLKGVDSTLKIQPAKLEDSAVYLCASSSGTSGGTMNTGELFFGEGSRLTVL.